This T cell receptor beta chain was identified in a study of T cell responses to AZD1222 COVID-19 vaccine (dated by TCRdb to about 2021). Regarding the research as a whole: Because spike-specific TCR depth and breadth did not differ between the two schedules, AZD1222 recipients who got a second dose at roughly 4 weeks were pooled with those who got a second dose at roughly 12 weeks. A total of 233 trial participants underwent TCR sequencing, of whom 200 to 220 had received two doses of AZD1222 and roughly 26 had received two doses of the MenACWY control vaccine. Trial participants were enrolled by age into subgroups of 18-55, 56-69 and 70-plus years, and around 150, 28 and 57 TCR-sequenced participants, respectively, were included in these subgroups. What the work shows at the level of the full study, not this receptor alone: Conclusions about previously exposed vaccinees were limited because only six AZD1222 recipients were SARS-CoV-2 seropositive at baseline. The vaccine-associated CD4 TCRs covered the entire spike protein, and the dominant responses fell in regions 160-218 and 743-854. Reportedly, close to half of the unique spike-specific TCRs recognized epitopes lying outside the regions that are mutated in the B.1.351 and B.1.1.7 variants. In the small 56-69-year group, the increase in depth fell short of significance, most likely because of low power. Participants were mostly white British, with more females than males. The authors suggested clonal diversity may have been underestimated. No day 14 peak-response samples were available, so repertoires were characterized only after the peak T cell response. A significant rise in spike-specific TCR breadth and depth was observed after two AZD1222 doses relative to day 0 and relative to MenACWY recipients.

The junction shows trimming of 0 bases on V and 3 bases on J, plus 10 bases between the germline ends. The CDR3 numbers 15 residues from cysteine through phenylalanine. The DNA shown is the 45-base CDR3, in frame from base 1. CDR1 and CDR2, per the germline V gene, are SGDLS and YYNGEE. This specimen's time point label, per the study, means: baseline before first vaccination. Vaccinee samples came from UK trials COV001 and COV002, including a single-blind randomized controlled phase 2/3 trial of AZD1222 (ChAdOx1 nCoV-19) in healthy adults. For TCRbeta chain sequencing, PBMC samples from trial participants were taken at day 0 and at day 28 after the second dose. The CDR3 regions of human TCRbeta chains were analyzed by immunosequencing. As for how the authors treated the data: Repertoire TCRs were matched against a reference library of SARS-CoV-2-specific TCRs generated with the MIRA antigen-specificity platform. Breadth was defined as the fraction of unique TCRs that were SARS-CoV-2-associated. Depth was defined as the fraction of total T cells that were SARS-CoV-2-associated. Using the MIRA data, each spike-specific TCR was assigned both to the spike region to which the TCR was reactive and to a CD4 or CD8 class. Log10-transformed breadth and depth values were compared by one-way ANOVA with Sidak's multiple comparisons tests. The clones in this table, taken by TCRdb from immuneACCESS, are in-frame only. Not every clone is retained; where verified, under half of the shortfall comes from an unresolved V gene, and the cause of the rest is unknown. The V and J calls and the clone size are those of that table, but D and trimming were determined from the DNA. The sample records under 200,000 clones, more than 70% of which are singletons. Jointly, the top ten make up roughly 5.5% of the sample.

Regarding this clone: Its antigen is not yet known. Base qualities are not recorded, but no much larger clone differs from it by a single base.

The starting material was peripheral blood, obtained on day 0 of AZD1222 vaccination. The chain is assembled from TRBV9 and TRBJ2-1, with a weak D call of TRBD1 (6 bases match). The origin of this receptor is an adult in good health. This receptor has the CDR3 CASSVGDTHYNEQFF. The bases are TGTGCCAGCAGCGTAGGGGACACCCACTACAATGAGCAGTTCTTC. Full variable domain (CDR3 extended with the reference TRBV9 and TRBJ2-1 proteins): DSGVTQTPKHLITATGQRVTLRCSPRSGDLSVYWYQQSLDQGLQFLIQYYNGEERAKGNILERFSAQQFPDLHSELNLSSLELGDSALYFCASSVGDTHYNEQFFGPGTRLTVL.